Each of the 10 T cell receptor beta chains below was sequenced from the same sample in a study of T cell clonality in common variable immunodeficiency. Clones were read by immunoSEQ multiplex PCR, and TCRdb kept only the in-frame ones, dropping some. The sample contains 40,000 to 50,000 clones, none of them singletons. Material for sequencing was peripheral blood mononuclear cells. The source of these receptors is a person aged 18 to 75 in good health.

This clone showed up many times. The sequence runs out 3 residues before the end of the CDR3; the remainder is reconstructed from the germline J gene. This chain links TRBV20-1 with TRBJ2-1, with 10 nucleotides matching TRBD2. V was pared by 5 bases and J by 9 bases, with 16 bases of the junction left unmatched. In germline, CDR1 is DFQATT, CDR2 SNEGSKA (reference sequence). The CDR3 contains 16 residues. The CDR3 bases that were read are TGCAGTGCTCTCCCCACGGGGACTAGCGAGTTTGGTGAG. This sequence encodes CSALPTGTSEFGE. The full CDR3 is CSALPTGTSEFGEQFF.

This clone was found many times. The missing CDR3 end, 3 residues past where the read stops, is filled in from the germline J gene. The chain is built from TRBV18 and TRBJ1-2; D may be TRBD1 (5 bases). CDR1 and CDR2 (germline): KGHSH, LQKENI. This CDR3 is 15 amino acids long. V lost 2 bases and J lost 2, with 12 bases in between. The CDR3 spells CASSPGAGKNYGYTF. CDR3 DNA (partial): TGTGCCAGCTCACCAGGGGCAGGGAAGAACTATGGC.

The table lists this clone with many counts. The CDR3 end falls 3 residues outside the read, so it is completed with the germline J gene. This chain joins TRBV19 and TRBJ1-2; TRBD1 aligns across 9 bases. Germline trimming cut 6 bases from V and 4 bases from J; bases unmatched to any gene: 3. The CDR3 runs 13 residues. Per the germline V gene, CDR1 is LNHDA and CDR2 is SQIVND (reference sequence). The covered CDR3 bases are TGTGCCAGTAGACAGGGGGCAACCTATGGC. Its protein product is CASRQGATYG. The complete CDR3 protein is CASRQGATYGYTF. The full variable domain, its missing parts supplied by reference TRBV19 and TRBJ1-2, is DGGITQSPKYLFRKEGQNVTLSCEQNLNHDAMYWYRQDPGQGLRLIYYSQIVNDFQKGDIAEGYSVSREKKESFPLTVTSAQKNPTAFYLCASRQGATYGYTFGSGTRLTVV.

This clone has a count of ten or more. Coverage ceases 3 residues before the CDR3 finishes, and the germline J gene fills in the end. The chain employs TRBV6-1 and TRBJ2-2; 7 nucleotides align to TRBD1. CDR1 is MNHNS, CDR2 SASEGT, per germline. This CDR3 contains 13 residues. The ends lost 4 bases at V and 8 bases at J; junction bases unmatched: 4. The DNA read from the CDR3 is TGTGCCAGCAGTGCACAGGGGTTTGGGGAG. As protein: CASSAQGFGE. The CDR3 reads in full as CASSAQGFGELFF.

Many counts were recorded for this clone. The CDR3 end lies 3 residues beyond the end of the read and is filled in from the germline J gene. This chain joins TRBV5-6 and TRBJ1-1, with unresolved D. This CDR3 spans 12 amino acids. Trimming took 2 bases from V and 3 from J, leaving 5 bases between them. Germline V CDR1 and CDR2: SGHDT, YYEEEE. CDR3 in amino acids: CASSLDYTEAFF. CDR3 DNA, as far as it was read: TGTGCCAGCAGCTTAGACTACACTGAA.

This clone was counted many times. The missing CDR3 end, 3 residues past where the read stops, is filled in from the germline J gene. V is TRBV5-4 and J is TRBJ2-5; no clear D. CDR1 is SGHNT, CDR2 YYREEE, per germline (reference sequence). The V end was cut by 0 bases, the J end by 3 bases, with 6 bases between. The CDR3 length is 13 residues. The chain's CDR3 is CASSLAQEETQYF. The covered CDR3 bases are TGTGCCAGCAGCTTGGCTCAGGAAGAGACC.

This clone was recorded at least ten times. This chain's CDR3 is CAISDNRQNGYTF. CDR3 DNA, as far as it was read: TGTGCCATCAGTGATAACAGACAGAATGGC. J is TRBJ1-2 and V is TRBV10-3; possibly TRBD1 for D (5 bases). The read comes to an end 3 residues before the CDR3 does, leaving the germline J gene to fill in the end. The germline CDR1 and CDR2 sequences are ENHRY and SYGVKD. V dropped 3 bases and J dropped 6 bases, with 11 bases sitting between them. CDR3 size: 13 residues.

This clone was recorded at least ten times. Sequencing ends 3 residues short of the CDR3 end; the germline J gene provides the rest. This rearrangement joins TRBV29-1 to TRBJ1-2, with 9 bases fitting TRBD1. The CDR3 extends over 14 amino acids. The junction had 9 bases not matched to a gene; V was cut back by 6 bases and J by 4 bases. Per germline, CDR1 SQVTM and CDR2 ANQGSEA. Here the CDR3 reads CSVAGTGSRYGYTF. The CDR3 bases that were read are TGCAGCGTGGCCGGGACAGGGAGTCGCTATGGC. Full variable domain (missing parts from reference TRBV29-1 and TRBJ1-2): SAVISQKPSRDICQRGTSLTIQCQVDSQVTMMFWYRQQPGQSLTLIATANQGSEATYESGFVIDKFPISRPNLTFSTLTVSNMSPEDSSIYLCSVAGTGSRYGYTFGSGTRLTVV.

Ten or more counts support this clone. The read halts 3 residues ahead of the CDR3 end, with the missing end drawn from the germline J gene. This chain links TRBV18 with TRBJ1-1; D gene ambiguous. Trimming shortened V by 1 base and J by 0 bases, and 6 bases separated the two germline ends. The CDR3 is 14 amino acids. Germline-derived CDR1 and CDR2 are KGHSH and LQKENI. The CDR3 region is CASSPQGMNTEAFF. CDR3 DNA (partial): TGTGCCAGCTCACCACAGGGCATGAACACTGAA.

This clone has at least ten counts. The DNA ends 3 residues before the CDR3 does, and the rest of the CDR3 is filled in from the germline J gene. This chain connects TRBV7-9 to TRBJ1-1; D gene ambiguous. Trimming took off 1 base at V and 6 bases at J, with 6 bases between the two ends. The germline CDR1 and CDR2 sequences are SEHNR and FQNEAQ (reference sequence). CDR3 length: 12 residues. The CDR3 bases that were read are TGTGCCAGCAGCTTAGTAGTCGCTGAA. Amino acids: CASSLVVAE. The entire CDR3 sequence reads CASSLVVAEAFF.